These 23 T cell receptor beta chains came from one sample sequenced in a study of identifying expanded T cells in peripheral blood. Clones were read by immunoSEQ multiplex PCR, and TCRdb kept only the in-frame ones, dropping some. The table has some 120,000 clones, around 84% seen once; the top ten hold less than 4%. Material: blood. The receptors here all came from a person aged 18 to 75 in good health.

The DNA for the CDR3 is TGTGCCAGCAGCGTTTCGGTAGGGCCCTCCTACGAGCAGTACTTC. Translation: CASSVSVGPSYEQYF. The J gene is TRBJ2-5, the V gene TRBV9; D is unclear. The DNA end is a closer match to TRBJ2-7, so the J assignment may be wrong. The germline CDR1 and CDR2 sequences are SGDLS and YYNGEE. This CDR3 comprises 15 residues.

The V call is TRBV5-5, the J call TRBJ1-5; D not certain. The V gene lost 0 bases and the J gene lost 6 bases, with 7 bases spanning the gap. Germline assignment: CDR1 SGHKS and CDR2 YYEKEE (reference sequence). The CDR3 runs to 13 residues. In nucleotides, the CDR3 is TGTGCCAGCAGCTTGGAGGAATCTCAGCCCCAGCATTTT. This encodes CASSLEESQPQHF.

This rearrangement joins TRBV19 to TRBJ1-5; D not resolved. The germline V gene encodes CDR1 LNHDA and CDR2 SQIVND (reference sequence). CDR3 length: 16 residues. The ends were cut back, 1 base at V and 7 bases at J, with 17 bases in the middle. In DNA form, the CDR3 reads TGTGCCAGTAGTATAGGTCCCCCTTCTCTTTCGCAGCCCCAGCATTTT. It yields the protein CASSIGPPSLSQPQHF.

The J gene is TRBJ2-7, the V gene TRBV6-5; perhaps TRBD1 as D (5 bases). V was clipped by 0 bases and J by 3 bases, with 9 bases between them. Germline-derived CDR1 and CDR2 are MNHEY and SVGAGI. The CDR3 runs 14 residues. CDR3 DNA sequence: TGTGCCAGCAGTTACTCGGGGCAGAACTACGAGCAGTACTTC. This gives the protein CASSYSGQNYEQYF.

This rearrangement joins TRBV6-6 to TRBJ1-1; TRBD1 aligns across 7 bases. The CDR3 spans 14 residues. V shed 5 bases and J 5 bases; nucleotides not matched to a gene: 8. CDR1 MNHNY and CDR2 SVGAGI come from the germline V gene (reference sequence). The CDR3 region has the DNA TGTGCCAGCAGTCGCCTGGCGGGACAGACTGAAGCTTTCTTT. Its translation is CASSRLAGQTEAFF.

In nucleotides, the CDR3 is TGTGCCACCAGCAGAGGGGAGGCGTCCGAGCAGTACTTC. Translating it yields CATSRGEASEQYF. This rearrangement joins TRBV15 to TRBJ2-7; D perhaps matches TRBD2 (6 bases). The V gene lost 1 base and the J gene lost 6 bases, with 10 bases spanning the gap. The CDR3 has 13 residues. The germline CDR1 and CDR2 sequences are LNHNV and YYDKDF (reference sequence).

The chain's CDR3 is CASRVSRGQGGYNEQFF. Here the CDR3 DNA reads TGTGCCAGCAGGGTTTCAAGGGGGCAGGGTGGATACAATGAGCAGTTCTTC. V is TRBV11-3 and J is TRBJ2-1; 7 nucleotides agree with TRBD1. The CDR3 is made up of 17 amino acids. After removal of 6 bases from V and 4 bases from J, the junction contained 15 bases not matched to a gene. Germline CDR1 reads SGHNT; CDR2 reads YENEEA.

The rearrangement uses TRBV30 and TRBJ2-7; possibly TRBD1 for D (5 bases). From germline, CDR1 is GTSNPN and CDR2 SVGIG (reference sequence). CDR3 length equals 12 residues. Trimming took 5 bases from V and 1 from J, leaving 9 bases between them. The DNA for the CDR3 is TGTGCCTGGGCAGACAGTTCCTACGAGCAGTACTTC. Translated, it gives CAWADSSYEQYF.

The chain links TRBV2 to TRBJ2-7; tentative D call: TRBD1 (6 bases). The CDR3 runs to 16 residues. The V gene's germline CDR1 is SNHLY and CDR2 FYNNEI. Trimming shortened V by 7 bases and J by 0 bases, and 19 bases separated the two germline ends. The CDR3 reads CASTAEDRIFSYEQYF. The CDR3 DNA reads TGTGCCAGCACCGCAGAGGACAGAATTTTCTCCTACGAGCAGTACTTC. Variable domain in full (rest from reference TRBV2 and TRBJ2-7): EPEVTQTPSHQVTQMGQEVILRCVPISNHLYFYWYRQILGQKVEFLVSFYNNEISEKSEIFDDQFSVERPDGSNFTLKIRSTKLEDSAMYFCASTAEDRIFSYEQYFGPGTRLTVT.

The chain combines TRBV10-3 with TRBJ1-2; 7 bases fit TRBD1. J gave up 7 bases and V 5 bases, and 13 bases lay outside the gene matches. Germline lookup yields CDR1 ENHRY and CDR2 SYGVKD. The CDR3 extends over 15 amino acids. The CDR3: CAISSGQGGIGGYTF. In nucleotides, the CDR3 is TGTGCCATCAGTTCAGGGCAGGGGGGGATCGGTGGCTACACCTTC.

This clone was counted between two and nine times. CDR3 nucleotide sequence: TGTGCCAGCAGCCAGGGGGGGACTAATGAAAAACTGTTTTTT. It translates to CASSQGGTNEKLFF. The chain couples TRBV5-6 to TRBJ1-4; 7 bases are shared with TRBD1. V lost 4 bases and J lost 2; bases outside the gene matches: 2. CDR1 SGHDT and CDR2 YYEEEE come from the germline V gene. The CDR3 has 14 residues.

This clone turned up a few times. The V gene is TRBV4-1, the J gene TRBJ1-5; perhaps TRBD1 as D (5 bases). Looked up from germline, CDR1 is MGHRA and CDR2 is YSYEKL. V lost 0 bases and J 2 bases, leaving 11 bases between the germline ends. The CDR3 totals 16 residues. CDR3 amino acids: CASSQDGGIGNQPQHF. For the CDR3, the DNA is TGCGCCAGCAGCCAAGATGGGGGGATAGGCAATCAGCCCCAGCATTTT.

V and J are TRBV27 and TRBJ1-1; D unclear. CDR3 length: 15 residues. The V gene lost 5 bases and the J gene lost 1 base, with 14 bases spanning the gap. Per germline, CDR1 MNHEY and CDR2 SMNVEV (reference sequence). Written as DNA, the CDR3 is TGTGCCAGCAGTAAGACGAATTTGGGGAACACTGAAGCTTTCTTT. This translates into CASSKTNLGNTEAFF.

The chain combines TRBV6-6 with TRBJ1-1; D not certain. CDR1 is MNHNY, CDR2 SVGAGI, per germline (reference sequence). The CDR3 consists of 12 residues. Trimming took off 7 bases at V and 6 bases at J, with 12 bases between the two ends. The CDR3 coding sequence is TGTGCCAGCACCGTAAAGGCCCCTGAAGCTTTCTTT. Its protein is CASTVKAPEAFF.

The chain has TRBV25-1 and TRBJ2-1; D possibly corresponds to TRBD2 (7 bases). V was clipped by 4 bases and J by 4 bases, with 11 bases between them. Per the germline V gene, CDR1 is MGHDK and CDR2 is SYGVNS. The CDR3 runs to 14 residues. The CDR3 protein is CASSGGGVYNEQFF. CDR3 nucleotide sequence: TGTGCCAGCAGTGGAGGGGGGGTATACAATGAGCAGTTCTTC. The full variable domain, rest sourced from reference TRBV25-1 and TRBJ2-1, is EADIYQTPRYLVIGTGKKITLECSQTMGHDKMYWYQQDPGMELHLIHYSYGVNSTEKGDLSSESTVSRIRTEHFPLTLESARPSHTSQYLCASSGGGVYNEQFFGPGTRLTVL.

The CDR3 DNA follows: TGTGCCAGCAGTGAACGTGGTAGCTACGAGCAGTACTTC. Encoded protein: CASSERGSYEQYF. The chain has TRBV6-1 and TRBJ2-7; no reliable D call. The germline V and J ends were trimmed by 2 bases and 3 bases, with 8 bases remaining between them. This CDR3 is built from 13 residues. Germline V CDR1 and CDR2: MNHNS, SASEGT.

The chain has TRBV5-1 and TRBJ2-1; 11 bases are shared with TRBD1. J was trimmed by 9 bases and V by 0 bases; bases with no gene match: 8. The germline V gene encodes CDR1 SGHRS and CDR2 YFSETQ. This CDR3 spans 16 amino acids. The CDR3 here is CASSLEFSGTGGEQFF. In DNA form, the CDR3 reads TGCGCCAGCAGCTTGGAATTTAGCGGGACAGGGGGTGAGCAGTTCTTC.

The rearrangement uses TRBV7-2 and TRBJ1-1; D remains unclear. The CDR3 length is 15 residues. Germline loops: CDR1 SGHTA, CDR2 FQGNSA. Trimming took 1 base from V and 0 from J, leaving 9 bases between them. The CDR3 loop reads CASSLDPEVNTEAFF. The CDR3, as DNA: TGTGCCAGCAGCTTAGACCCGGAGGTGAACACTGAAGCTTTCTTT. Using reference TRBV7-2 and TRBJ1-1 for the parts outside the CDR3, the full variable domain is GAGVSQSPSNKVTEKGKDVELRCDPISGHTALYWYRQSLGQGLEFLIYFQGNSAPDKSGLPSDRFSAERTGGSVSTLTIQRTQQEDSAVYLCASSLDPEVNTEAFFGQGTRLTVV.

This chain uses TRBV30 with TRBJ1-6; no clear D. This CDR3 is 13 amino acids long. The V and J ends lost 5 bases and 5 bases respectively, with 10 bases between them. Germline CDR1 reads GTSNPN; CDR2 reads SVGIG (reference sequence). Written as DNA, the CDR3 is TGTGCCTGGGGCGGCGGGAATAATTCACCCCTCCACTTT. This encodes CAWGGGNNSPLHF.

The CDR3: CASGFDRAGGYTF. In DNA, the CDR3 is TGTGCCAGCGGATTTGACAGGGCCGGGGGCTACACCTTC. The chain is built from TRBV6-6 and TRBJ1-2; 7 bases align to TRBD1. From germline, CDR1 is MNHNY and CDR2 SVGAGI (reference sequence). There are 13 residues in the CDR3. V dropped 8 bases and J dropped 8; count of bases not matched to a gene: 11.

In DNA form, the CDR3 reads TGTGCCAGCAGCCCCCTCCGGGTAACAGAGACCCAGTACTTC. Amino acid sequence: CASSPLRVTETQYF. The gene calls are TRBV11-2 and TRBJ2-5, with no clear D. With 5 bases removed from V and 4 bases from J, the gap between germline ends came to 14 bases. The CDR3 consists of 14 residues. The germline gives CDR1 SGHAT, CDR2 FQNNGV. Full variable domain (rest looked up from reference TRBV11-2 and TRBJ2-5): EAGVAQSPRYKIIEKRQSVAFWCNPISGHATLYWYQQILGQGPKLLIQFQNNGVVDDSQLPKDRFSAERLKGVDSTLKIQPAKLEDSAVYLCASSPLRVTETQYFGPGTRLLVL.

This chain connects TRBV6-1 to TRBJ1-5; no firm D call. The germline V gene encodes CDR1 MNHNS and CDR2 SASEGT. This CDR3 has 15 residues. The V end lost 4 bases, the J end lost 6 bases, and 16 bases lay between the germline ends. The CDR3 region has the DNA TGTGCCAGCAGTGTCGTGGGTGCGGTGTCTCAGCCCCAGCATTTT. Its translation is CASSVVGAVSQPQHF.

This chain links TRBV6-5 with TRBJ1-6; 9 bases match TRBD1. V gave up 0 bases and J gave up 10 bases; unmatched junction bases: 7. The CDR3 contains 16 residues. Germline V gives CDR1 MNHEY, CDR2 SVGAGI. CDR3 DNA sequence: TGTGCCAGCAGTTACTCTGGTGGGACAGGGAGGTCACCCCTCCACTTT. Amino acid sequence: CASSYSGGTGRSPLHF.